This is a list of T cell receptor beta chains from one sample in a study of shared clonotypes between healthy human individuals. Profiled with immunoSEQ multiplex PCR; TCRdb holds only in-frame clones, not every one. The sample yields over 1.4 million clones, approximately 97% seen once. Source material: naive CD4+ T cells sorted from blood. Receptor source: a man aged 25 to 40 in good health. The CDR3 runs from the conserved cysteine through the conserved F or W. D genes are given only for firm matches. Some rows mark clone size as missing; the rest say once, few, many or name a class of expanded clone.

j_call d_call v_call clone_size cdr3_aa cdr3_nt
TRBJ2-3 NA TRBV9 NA CASSTLEGTQYF TGTGCCAGCAGTACGTTAGAAGGGACGCAGTATTTT
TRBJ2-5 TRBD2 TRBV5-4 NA CASSSELAGVGQETQYF TGTGCCAGCAGCTCGGAACTAGCGGGAGTAGGGCAAGAGACCCAGTACTTC
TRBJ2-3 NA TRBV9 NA CASSPRGAPTDTQYF TGTGCCAGCAGCCCCCGGGGGGCCCCCACAGATACGCAGTATTTT
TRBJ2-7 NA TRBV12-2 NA CASRPDPTGAGGPSGQYF TGTGCAAGTCGTCCTGACCCGACGGGAGCGGGAGGCCCGTCTGGGCAGTACTTC
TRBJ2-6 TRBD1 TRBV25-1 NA CASSRLGTGLPGANVLTF TGTGCCAGCAGCCGACTCGGGACAGGATTACCTGGGGCCAACGTCCTGACTTTC
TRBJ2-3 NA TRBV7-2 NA CASSLGRQFTDTQYF TGTGCCAGCAGCTTGGGCAGGCAATTCACAGATACGCAGTATTTT
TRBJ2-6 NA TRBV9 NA CASSVAGFGANVLTF TGTGCCAGCAGCGTAGCAGGGTTCGGGGCCAACGTCCTGACTTTC
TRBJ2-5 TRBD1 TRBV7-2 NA CASSWDRGETQYF TGTGCCAGCAGCTGGGACAGGGGAGAGACCCAGTACTTC
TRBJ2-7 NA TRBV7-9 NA CASSPLEGEGQYF TGTGCCAGCAGCCCCCTAGAGGGGGAAGGGCAGTACTTC
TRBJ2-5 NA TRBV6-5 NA CASRMDIQQETQYF TGTGCCAGCAGGATGGACATTCAACAAGAGACCCAGTACTTC
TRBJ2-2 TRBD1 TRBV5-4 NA CASSWTGDRGGELFF TGTGCCAGCAGCTGGACAGGGGACCGCGGCGGGGAGCTGTTTTTT
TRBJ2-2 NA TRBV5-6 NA CASSLAGLTGELFF TGTGCCAGCAGCTTGGCCGGTCTGACCGGGGAGCTGTTTTTT
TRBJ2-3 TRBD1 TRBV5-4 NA CASSFRDRATDTQYF TGTGCCAGCAGCTTCCGGGACAGGGCCACAGATACGCAGTATTTT
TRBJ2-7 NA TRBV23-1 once CASSQSNFSYEQYF TGCGCCAGCAGTCAATCGAACTTTTCCTACGAGCAGTACTTC
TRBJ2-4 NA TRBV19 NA CASRGPKNIQYF TGTGCCAGTAGAGGGCCCAAAAACATTCAGTACTTC
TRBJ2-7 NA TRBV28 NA CASSSHEQYF TGTGCCAGCAGTTCACACGAGCAGTACTTC
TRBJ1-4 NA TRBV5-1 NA CASSLTGPNEKLFF TGCGCCAGCAGCCTTACAGGGCCTAATGAAAAACTGTTTTTT
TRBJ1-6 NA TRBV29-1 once CSVAPGTRGAPLHF TGCAGCGTCGCCCCCGGGACAAGGGGTGCACCCCTCCACTTT
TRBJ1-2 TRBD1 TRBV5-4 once CASSSQGENYGYTF TGTGCCAGCAGCTCACAGGGGGAAAACTATGGCTACACCTTC
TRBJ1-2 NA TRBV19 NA CASSQRGINYGYTF TGTGCCAGTAGCCAGAGAGGCATTAACTATGGCTACACCTTC
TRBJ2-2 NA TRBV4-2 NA CASSQEPGNTGELFF TGTGCCAGCAGCCAGGAGCCAGGGAACACCGGGGAGCTGTTTTTT
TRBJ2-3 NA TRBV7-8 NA CASSYGRRGLRRASDTQYF TGTGCCAGCAGCTACGGACGGAGAGGTCTTCGGAGGGCCTCAGATACGCAGTATTTT
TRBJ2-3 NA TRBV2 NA CASVKSDTQYF TGTGCCAGCGTAAAGTCAGATACGCAGTATTTT
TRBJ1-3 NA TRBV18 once CASSSSLGPSGNTIYF TGTGCCAGCTCTTCAAGTTTAGGACCCTCTGGAAACACCATATATTTT
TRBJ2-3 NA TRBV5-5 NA CASSFGQSTDTQYF TGTGCCAGCAGCTTTGGACAGAGCACAGATACGCAGTATTTT
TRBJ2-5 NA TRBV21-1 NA CASSKGPPASGRRSQETQYF TGTGCCAGCAGCAAGGGCCCACCGGCTAGCGGGAGGAGGAGTCAAGAGACCCAGTACTTC
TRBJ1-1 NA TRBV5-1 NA CASSFYPLRSNTEAFF TGCGCCAGCAGTTTCTATCCCCTCCGGTCGAACACTGAAGCTTTCTTT
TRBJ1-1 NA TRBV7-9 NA CASSQRGTVRNLLF TGTGCCAGCAGTCAACGCGGAACAGTTCGCAACCTTTTGTTT
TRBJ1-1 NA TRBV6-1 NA CASGFSVGGEAFF TGTGCCAGCGGCTTTAGTGTGGGGGGGGAAGCTTTCTTT
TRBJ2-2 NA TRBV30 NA CAALSNTGELFF TGTGCCGCCCTTTCGAACACCGGGGAGCTGTTTTTT
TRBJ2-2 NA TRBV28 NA CASSPIRGNDTGELFF TGTGCCAGCAGTCCTATCAGGGGAAATGACACCGGGGAGCTGTTTTTT
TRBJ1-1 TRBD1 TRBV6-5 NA CASSYYRQGPEAFF TGTGCCAGCAGTTACTACCGACAGGGGCCTGAAGCTTTCTTT
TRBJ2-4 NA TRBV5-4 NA CASSLAGSKNIQYF TGTGCCAGCAGTTTAGCAGGGTCCAAAAACATTCAGTACTTC
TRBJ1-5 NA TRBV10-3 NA CAIGGPGVNQPQHF TGTGCCATCGGGGGGCCGGGGGTCAATCAGCCCCAGCATTTT
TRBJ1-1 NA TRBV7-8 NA CASSLAMREKIGTEAFF TGTGCCAGCAGCTTAGCGATGCGAGAGAAAATCGGGACTGAAGCTTTCTTT
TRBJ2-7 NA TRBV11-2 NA CASSLTGEQYF TGTGCCAGCAGCTTAACGGGGGAGCAGTACTTC
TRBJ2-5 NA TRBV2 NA CASSRGAEETQYF TGTGCCAGCAGCCGTGGGGCAGAAGAGACCCAGTACTTC
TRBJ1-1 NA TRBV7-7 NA CASSFHLNTEAFF TGTGCCAGCAGCTTTCACCTAAACACTGAAGCTTTCTTT
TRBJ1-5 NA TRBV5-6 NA CASSLGGYSNQPQHF TGTGCCAGCAGCTTGGGAGGGTATAGCAATCAGCCCCAGCATTTT
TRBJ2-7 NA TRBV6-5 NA CASSQGSHYEQYF TGTGCCAGCAGCCAGGGATCGCACTACGAGCAGTACTTC
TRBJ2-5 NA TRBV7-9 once CASSMILANQETQYF TGTGCCAGCAGCATGATTTTAGCCAATCAAGAGACCCAGTACTTC
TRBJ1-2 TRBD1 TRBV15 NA CATSKGAASYGYTF TGTGCCACCAGCAAGGGGGCCGCCAGCTATGGCTACACCTTC
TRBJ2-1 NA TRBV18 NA CASSPALVGFDSYNEQFF TGTGCCAGCTCACCAGCGCTAGTAGGTTTTGACTCCTACAATGAGCAGTTCTTC
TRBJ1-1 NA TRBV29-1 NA CSVEDSWGRRTEAFF TGCAGCGTTGAAGATAGCTGGGGGCGCAGGACTGAAGCTTTCTTT
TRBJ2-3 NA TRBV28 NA CASSLGTDTQYF TGTGCCAGCAGTCTAGGCACAGATACGCAGTATTTT